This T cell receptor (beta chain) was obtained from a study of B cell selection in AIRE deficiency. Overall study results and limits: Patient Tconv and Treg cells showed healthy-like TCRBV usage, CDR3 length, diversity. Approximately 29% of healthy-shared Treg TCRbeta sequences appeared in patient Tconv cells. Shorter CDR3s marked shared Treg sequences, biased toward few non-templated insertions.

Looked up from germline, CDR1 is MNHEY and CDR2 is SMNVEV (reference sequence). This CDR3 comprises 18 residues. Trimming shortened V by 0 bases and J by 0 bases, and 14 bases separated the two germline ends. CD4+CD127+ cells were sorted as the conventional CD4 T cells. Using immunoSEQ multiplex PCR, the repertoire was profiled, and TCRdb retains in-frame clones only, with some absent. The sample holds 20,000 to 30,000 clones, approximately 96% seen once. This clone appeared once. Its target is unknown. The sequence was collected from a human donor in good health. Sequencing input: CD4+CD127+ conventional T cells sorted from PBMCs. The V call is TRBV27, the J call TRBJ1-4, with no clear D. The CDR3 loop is CASSLSRRTPATNEKLFF. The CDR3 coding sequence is TGTGCCAGCAGTTTATCGCGGAGAACGCCGGCAACTAATGAAAAACTGTTTTTT.